These 5 T cell receptor delta chains originate from one sample sequenced in a study of γδ T cells in repeated Plasmodium falciparum infection. Vgamma9/Vdelta2+ and Vdelta2-negative gammadelta T cells were flow-sorted from PBMC for bulk sequencing. TCRdb ran CATT on the multiplex PCR reads. The data contain some 51,000 delta-chain clones, approximately 2% of them seen just once; the ten biggest clones take up 20% to 25%. The source material was gamma-delta T cells from blood. The receptors were gathered from a pool of human donors (malaria-infected and uninfected, not separated).

The chain joins TRDV1 to TRDJ1, with 12 nucleotides matching TRDD3. TCRdb carries no J gene annotation; the J gene was assigned here by matching the DNA with germline. Per germline, CDR1 TSWWSYY and CDR2 QGS. The CDR3 spans 22 residues. V lost 0 bases, J lost 3 bases, and 20 bases stayed unmatched. In nucleotides, the CDR3 is TGTGCTCTTGGGGAACTAAGTGGGGCCTACGCTGGGGGATACGCGGGTTCCGATAAACTCATCTTT. Protein product: CALGELSGAYAGGYAGSDKLIF.

A few counts support this clone. This DNA translates differently at residue 19 from the TCRdb protein, which is that of a much larger clone; a read error is likely, and the protein shown is the DNA's own translation. V is TRDV1 and J is TRDJ1; 11 bases line up with TRDD3. Because TCRdb records no J gene, it was assigned here through a match of the DNA to germline. The length of the CDR3 is 23 residues. Per germline, CDR1 TSWWSYY and CDR2 QGS. The CDR3 loop reads CALGELVVPTDWGIILDTGKLIF. DNA of the CDR3: TGTGCTCTTGGGGAACTAGTTGTGCCTACCGACTGGGGGATAATTCTTGACACCGGTAAACTCATCTTT.

In this sample, this clone turned up a few times. This is likely an artifact of a read error, given a far larger clone one base away. At the DNA level, this CDR3 is encoded by other sequences in the same sample as well. There is no J gene call, but TRDV1 is given as the V gene; the tabulated D call, TRDD3, remains unverified against the DNA. Looked up from germline, CDR1 is TSWWSYY and CDR2 is QGS. This CDR3 region has 15 residues. For the CDR3, the DNA is TGTGCTCTTGGGCCTACCGGGGCACGGGGGCATAAGCTCATCTTT. It encodes CALGPTGARGHKLIF.

In this sample, this clone turned up a few times. The protein TCRdb lists belongs to a much larger clone and differs from this DNA's translation at residue 11, which points to a read error; the protein shown is made from the DNA. This chain uses TRDV1 with TRDJ1; D call uncertain. Germline V gene data show CDR1 as TSWWSYY and CDR2 as QGS. The CDR3 spans 13 residues. Here the CDR3 reads CALGEVPGDKPIF. For the CDR3, the DNA is TGTGCTCTTGGGGAGGTACCCGGCGATAAACCCATCTTT.

In its sample, this clone was seen many times. A far larger clone is only one base removed, so a read error is likely. Other nucleotide sequences in the sample specify the same CDR3. The rearrangement links TRDV3 to TRDJ1; a possible D gene is TRDD3 (5 bases). This CDR3 is 19 amino acids long. Germline V gene data show CDR1 as TVYSNPD and CDR2 as GDNSRS (reference sequence). CDR3 region: CAFHPSPPNVRDRLGKLIF. In nucleotides, the CDR3 is TGTGCGTTCCACCCCTCTCCACCGAACGTACGGGATCGGTTGGGTAAACTCATCTTT.